This TCR beta chain came from a study of blood T cell repertoires in COVID-19. Germline V gene sequence: CDR1 GTSNPN, CDR2 SVGIG (reference sequence). Deletions cut 0 bases from V and 9 bases from J, with 19 bases between. The CDR3 spans 15 residues. Using immunoSEQ multiplex PCR, the repertoire was profiled, and TCRdb retains in-frame clones only, with some absent. The sample lists fewer than 250,000 clones, more than 85% occurring once. Sequencing was performed on peripheral blood. The chain is built from TRBV30 and TRBJ2-3, with D possibly being TRBD2 (6 bases). The clonotype originates from a man aged 60 to 69 with acute or convalescent COVID-19. In nucleotides, the CDR3 is TGTGCCTGGAGTGTCGGGGGTGGGGCACGGGGAACGCAGTATTTT. Its protein is CAWSVGGGARGTQYF.